This T cell receptor (beta chain) was identified in a study of human thymus T cells. Study-level results: Thymic and blood repertoires appeared to show biased V and J gene usage. Highly overlapping thymic repertoires among unrelated individuals were reported in related research.

About this clone: Its specificity is not known.

Data came from immunoSEQ multiplex PCR; TCRdb stores just in-frame clones and leaves some out. The sample yields tens of thousands of clones, 90% to 97% seen once. Resections were taken during corrective heart surgery, and the thymus tissue came from these. Immunologically healthy infants in Finland undergoing congenital heart defect surgery were the donors. This CDR3 is built from 14 residues. Germline lookup yields CDR1 MNHEY and CDR2 SMNVEV (reference sequence). Trimming cost V 5 bases and J 2 bases, with 10 bases left between them. The sequenced material came from thymus tissue. The chain links TRBV27 to TRBJ1-5, with D perhaps TRBD1 (6 bases). The TCR was taken from a boy younger than two with a congenital heart defect but otherwise immunologically healthy. The CDR3 protein is CASSPHRGNQPQHF. CDR3 nucleotides: TGTGCCAGCAGTCCTCACAGGGGCAATCAGCCCCAGCATTTT.